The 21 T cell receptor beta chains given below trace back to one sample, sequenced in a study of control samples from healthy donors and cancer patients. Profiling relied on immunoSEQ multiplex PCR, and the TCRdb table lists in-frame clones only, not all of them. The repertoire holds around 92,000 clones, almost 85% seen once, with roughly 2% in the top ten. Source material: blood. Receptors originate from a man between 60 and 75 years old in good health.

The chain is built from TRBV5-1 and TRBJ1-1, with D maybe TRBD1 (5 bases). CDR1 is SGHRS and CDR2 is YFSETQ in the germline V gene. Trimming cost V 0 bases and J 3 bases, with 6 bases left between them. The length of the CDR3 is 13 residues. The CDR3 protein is CASSLDRYTEAFF. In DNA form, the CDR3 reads TGCGCCAGCAGCTTGGACAGGTACACTGAAGCTTTCTTT. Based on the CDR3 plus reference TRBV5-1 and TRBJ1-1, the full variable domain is KAGVTQTPRYLIKTRGQQVTLSCSPISGHRSVSWYQQTPGQGLQFLFEYFSETQRNKGNFPGRFSGRQFSNSRSEMNVSTLELGDSALYLCASSLDRYTEAFFGQGTRLTVV.

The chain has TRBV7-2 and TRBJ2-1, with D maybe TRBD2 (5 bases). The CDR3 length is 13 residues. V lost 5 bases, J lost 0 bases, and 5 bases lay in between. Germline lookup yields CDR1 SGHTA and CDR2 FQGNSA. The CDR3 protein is CASSGSSYNEQFF. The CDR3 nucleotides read TGTGCCAGCAGCGGGAGCTCCTACAATGAGCAGTTCTTC.

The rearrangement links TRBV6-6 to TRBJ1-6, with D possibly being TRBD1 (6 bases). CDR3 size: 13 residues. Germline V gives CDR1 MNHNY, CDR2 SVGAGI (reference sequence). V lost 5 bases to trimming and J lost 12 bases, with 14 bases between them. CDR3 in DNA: TGTGCCAGCAGTCCTGGACAGAGCTTACCCCTCCACTTT. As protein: CASSPGQSLPLHF.

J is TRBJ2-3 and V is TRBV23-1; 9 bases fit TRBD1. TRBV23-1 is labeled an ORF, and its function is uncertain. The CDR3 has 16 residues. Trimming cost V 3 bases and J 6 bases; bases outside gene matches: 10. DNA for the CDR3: TGCGCCAGCAGTCAGTTGACAGGGGGTGAGTCCGATACGCAGTATTTT. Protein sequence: CASSQLTGGESDTQYF.

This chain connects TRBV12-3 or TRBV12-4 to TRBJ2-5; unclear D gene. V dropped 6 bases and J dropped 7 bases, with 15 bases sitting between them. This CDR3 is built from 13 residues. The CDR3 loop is CASSSDSPATQYF. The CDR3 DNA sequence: TGTGCCAGCAGCAGCGACTCACCGGCGACCCAGTACTTC.

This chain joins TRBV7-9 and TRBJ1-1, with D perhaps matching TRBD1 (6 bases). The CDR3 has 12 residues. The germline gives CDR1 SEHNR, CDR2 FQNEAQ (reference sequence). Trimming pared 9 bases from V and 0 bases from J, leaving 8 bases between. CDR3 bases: TGTGCCAGGAAGGGGGTGAACACTGAAGCTTTCTTT. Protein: CARKGVNTEAFF.

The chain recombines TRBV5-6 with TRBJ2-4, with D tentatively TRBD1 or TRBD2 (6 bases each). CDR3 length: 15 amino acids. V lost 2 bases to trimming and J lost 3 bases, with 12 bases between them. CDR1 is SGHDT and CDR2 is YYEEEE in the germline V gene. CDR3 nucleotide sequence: TGTGCCAGCAGCTTTCTCAGGGGAGGCAAAAACATTCAGTACTTC. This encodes CASSFLRGGKNIQYF.

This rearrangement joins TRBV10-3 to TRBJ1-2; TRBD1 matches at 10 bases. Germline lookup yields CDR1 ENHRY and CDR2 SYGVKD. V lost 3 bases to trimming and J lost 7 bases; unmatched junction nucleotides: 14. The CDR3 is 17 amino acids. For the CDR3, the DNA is TGTGCCATCAGTGACCGGGACAGGGGAGGTCGTCATAGTGGCTACACCTTC. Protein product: CAISDRDRGGRHSGYTF.

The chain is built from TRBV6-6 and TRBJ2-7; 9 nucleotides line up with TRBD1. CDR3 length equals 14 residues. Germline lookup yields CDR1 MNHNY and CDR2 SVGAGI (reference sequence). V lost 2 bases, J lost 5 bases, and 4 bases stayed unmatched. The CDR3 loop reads CASSYPTGGDEQYF. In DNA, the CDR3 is TGTGCCAGCAGTTACCCGACAGGGGGAGACGAGCAGTACTTC.

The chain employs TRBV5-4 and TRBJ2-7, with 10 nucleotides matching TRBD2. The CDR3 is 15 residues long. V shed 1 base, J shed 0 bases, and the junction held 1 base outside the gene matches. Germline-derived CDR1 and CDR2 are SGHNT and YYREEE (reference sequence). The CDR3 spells CASSLTSGDSYEQYF. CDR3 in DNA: TGTGCCAGCAGCTTGACTAGCGGGGACTCCTACGAGCAGTACTTC.

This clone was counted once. CDR3 bases: TGTGCCAGCCGCCGGGGGGCCCTCACTGAAGCTTTCTTT. It codes for CASRRGALTEAFF. The chain links TRBV27 to TRBJ1-1; the D gene is possibly TRBD1 (6 bases). Between the trimmed V and J ends, which lost 8 bases and 4 bases, there was a span of 14 bases. CDR1 MNHEY and CDR2 SMNVEV come from the germline V gene (reference sequence). This CDR3 has 13 residues.

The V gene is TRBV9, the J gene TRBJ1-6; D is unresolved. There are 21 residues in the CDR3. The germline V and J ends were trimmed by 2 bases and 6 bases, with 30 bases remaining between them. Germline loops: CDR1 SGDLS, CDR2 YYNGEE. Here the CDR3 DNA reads TGTGCCAGCAGCGTCCTACCCCTCAGCGGCGGGGATAATTCTCCTAATTCACCCCTCCACTTT. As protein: CASSVLPLSGGDNSPNSPLHF.

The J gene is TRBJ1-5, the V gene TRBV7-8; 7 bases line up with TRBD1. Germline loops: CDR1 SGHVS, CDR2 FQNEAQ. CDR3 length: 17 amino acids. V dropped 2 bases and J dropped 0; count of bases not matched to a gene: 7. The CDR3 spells CASSLRDRFNSNQPQHF. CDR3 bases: TGTGCCAGCAGCTTAAGGGACAGATTTAATAGCAATCAGCCCCAGCATTTT.

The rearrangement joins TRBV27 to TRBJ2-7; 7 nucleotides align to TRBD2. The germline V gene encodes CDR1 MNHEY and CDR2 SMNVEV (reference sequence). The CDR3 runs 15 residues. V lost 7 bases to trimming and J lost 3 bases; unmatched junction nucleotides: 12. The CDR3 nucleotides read TGTGCCAGCATCGACGGATCTAGCGGTTTCTACGAGCAGTACTTC. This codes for CASIDGSSGFYEQYF.

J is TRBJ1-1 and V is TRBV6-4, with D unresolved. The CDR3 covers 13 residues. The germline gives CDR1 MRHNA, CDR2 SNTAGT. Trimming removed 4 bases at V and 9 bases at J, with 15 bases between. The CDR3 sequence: CASSGEIGSQAFF. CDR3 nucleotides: TGTGCCAGCAGTGGGGAAATAGGGTCCCAAGCTTTCTTT.

CDR3 in DNA: TGTGCCAGCAGTTTAAGACAGGGGGCGTATGAGACCCAGTACTTC. Translated, it gives CASSLRQGAYETQYF. V is TRBV27 and J is TRBJ2-5; 10 positions agree with TRBD1. Looked up from germline, CDR1 is MNHEY and CDR2 is SMNVEV (reference sequence). Trimming at V came to 2 bases and at J to 5 bases, leaving 5 bases not matched to a gene. The CDR3 runs 15 residues.

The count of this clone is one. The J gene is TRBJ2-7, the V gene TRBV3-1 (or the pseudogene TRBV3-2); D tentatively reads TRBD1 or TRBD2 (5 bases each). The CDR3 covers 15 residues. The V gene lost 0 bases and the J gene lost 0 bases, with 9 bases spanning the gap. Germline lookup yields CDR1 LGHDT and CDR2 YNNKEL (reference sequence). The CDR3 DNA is TGTGCCAGCAGCCAAGAGCCAGGGAGCTCCTACGAGCAGTACTTC. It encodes CASSQEPGSSYEQYF.

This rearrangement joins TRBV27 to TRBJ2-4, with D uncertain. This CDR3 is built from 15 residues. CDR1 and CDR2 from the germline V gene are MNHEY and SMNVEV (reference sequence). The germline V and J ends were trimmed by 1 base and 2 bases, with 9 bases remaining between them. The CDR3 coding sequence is TGTGCCAGCAGTTTATGGGCGACCCCCAAAAACATTCAGTACTTC. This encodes CASSLWATPKNIQYF.

The CDR3 nucleotides read TGTGCCTGGACTAGCGGGCAAGAGACCCAGTACTTC. Its protein is CAWTSGQETQYF. The chain couples TRBV30 to TRBJ2-5; 8 bases agree with TRBD2. This CDR3 has 12 amino acids. Germline V CDR1 and CDR2: GTSNPN, SVGIG (reference sequence). Trimming removed 4 bases from V and 2 bases from J; junction bases left unmatched: 0.

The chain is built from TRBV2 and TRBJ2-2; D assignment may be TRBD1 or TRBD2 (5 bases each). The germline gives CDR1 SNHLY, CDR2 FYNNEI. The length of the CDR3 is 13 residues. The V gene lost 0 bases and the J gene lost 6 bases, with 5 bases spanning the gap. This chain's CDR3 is CASSEAGAGELFF. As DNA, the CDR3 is TGTGCCAGCAGTGAAGCGGGGGCCGGGGAGCTGTTTTTT.

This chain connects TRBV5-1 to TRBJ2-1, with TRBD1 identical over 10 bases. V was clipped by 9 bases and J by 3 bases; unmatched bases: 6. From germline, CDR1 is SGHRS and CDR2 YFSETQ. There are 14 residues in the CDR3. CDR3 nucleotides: TGCGCCACCGCGCGGACAGGGGGCTACAATGAGCAGTTCTTC. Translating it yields CATARTGGYNEQFF.